Listed below are T cell receptor beta chains from one sample, sequenced in a study of shared T cell receptors in the human thymus. Profiled with immunoSEQ multiplex PCR; TCRdb holds only in-frame clones, not every one. The table shows roughly 660,000 clones, with roughly 88% occurring only once. The sample also formed part of further work on human thymus T cells.

Sequencing was performed on thymocytes. These TCRs come from a boy in the first two years of life with a congenital heart defect. Both conserved end residues are part of each CDR3. D genes are given only for firm matches. The listing skips clone size in some rows; elsewhere it reads once, few, many or a size class.

. | TRBJ2-1 | TRBV5-5 | few | TGTGCCAGCAGCTTGGGGGACAACTCCTACAATGAGCAGTTCTTC | CASSLGDNSYNEQFF
. | TRBJ1-3 | TRBV6-1 | . | TGTGCCAGCAGTGAACAAGGGGCAGCCTCTGGAAACACCATATATTTT | CASSEQGAASGNTIYF
TRBD1 | TRBJ2-7 | TRBV6-5 | . | TGTGCCAGCAGTCCATGGACAGGGGCCCCTAGTGAGCAGTACTTC | CASSPWTGAPSEQYF
. | TRBJ2-3 | TRBV2 | . | TGTGCCAGCAGTGTTAAGGTACGGCCGAGGCGGACAGATACGCAGTATTTT | CASSVKVRPRRTDTQYF
TRBD2 | TRBJ2-7 | TRBV27 | . | TGTGCCAGCAGTTGGGGGGTCCCCGGGGGGGAGCAGTACTTC | CASSWGVPGGEQYF
TRBD1 | TRBJ2-6 | TRBV5-4 | few | TGTGCCAGCAGCCCCACAGGGGGCAGGGGGGCCAACGTCCTGACTTTC | CASSPTGGRGANVLTF
. | TRBJ2-7 | TRBV27 | . | TGTGCCAGCAGTTTGAATCCACAGTTCTACGAGCAGTACTTC | CASSLNPQFYEQYF
TRBD2 | TRBJ2-5 | TRBV13 | . | TGTGCCAGCAGCACCAGGACTAGCGAGGGGGGGGAAGAGACCCAGTACTTC | CASSTRTSEGGEETQYF
TRBD2 | TRBJ2-1 | TRBV7-2 | . | TGTGCCAGCAGCGTCCACACCCCGGGGACTAGAGTCCATGAGCAGTTCTTC | CASSVHTPGTRVHEQFF
. | TRBJ2-3 | TRBV5-6 | . | TGTGCCAGCAGCTCCCAGGAGGATGGGACAGATACGCAGTATTTT | CASSSQEDGTDTQYF
TRBD2 | TRBJ2-2 | TRBV7-8 | . | TGTGCCAGCAGCTTAGTTAGCGGGAGCACCGGGGAGCTGTTTTTT | CASSLVSGSTGELFF
TRBD1 | TRBJ1-4 | TRBV5-1 | once | TGCGCCAGCAGCTCCGGGACAGGGCTTGAAAAACTGTTTTTT | CASSSGTGLEKLFF
. | TRBJ2-4 | TRBV11-2 | . | TGTGCCAGCAGCAAACCGGGACATGGAGGAGCCAAAAACATTCAGTACTTC | CASSKPGHGGAKNIQYF
TRBD2 | TRBJ2-5 | TRBV7-2 | . | TGTGCCAGCAGCGCAACTAGCGGGAGGGGACAAGAGACCCAGTACTTC | CASSATSGRGQETQYF
. | TRBJ2-2 | TRBV9 | . | TGTGCCAGCAGCGTATTTAAGGAGTTTAACACCGGGGAGCTGTTTTTT | CASSVFKEFNTGELFF
. | TRBJ1-3 | TRBV4-3 | few | TGCGCCAGCAGCCAAGTCCTAGGTCCTGGAAACACCATATATTTT | CASSQVLGPGNTIYF
TRBD1 | TRBJ2-5 | TRBV11-2 | . | TGTGCCAGCAGCCCCCGTGGGGGCCTCGGACAGGGTTTGATCGCCCAGTACTTC | CASSPRGGLGQGLIAQYF
TRBD1 | TRBJ2-7 | TRBV7-8 | . | TGTGCCAGCAGCTCCCCCGGGACAGACGAGCAGTACTTC | CASSSPGTDEQYF
TRBD2 | TRBJ2-1 | TRBV2 | . | TGTGCCAGCGGAAAAGGGTCGTTTAGGACTAGCGGGAAGAATGAGCAGTTCTTC | CASGKGSFRTSGKNEQFF
. | TRBJ2-1 | TRBV15 | . | TGTGCCACCAGCGGGGGCGGCGATGAGCAGTTCTTC | CATSGGGDEQFF
TRBD2 | TRBJ2-2 | TRBV5-8 | . | TGTGCCAGCAGCCTCGGGACTAGCGCTGACACCGGGGAGCTGTTTTTT | CASSLGTSADTGELFF
TRBD1 | TRBJ1-2 | TRBV29-1 | . | TGCAGCTCCCAGCTCGGACAGGGGGGGAACTATGGCTACACCTTC | CSSQLGQGGNYGYTF
. | TRBJ2-2 | TRBV5-1 | . | TGCGCCAGCAGCTTGAGGGGATATGTGGACACCGGGGAGCTGTTTTTT | CASSLRGYVDTGELFF
TRBD2 | TRBJ2-5 | TRBV5-1 | . | TGCGCCAGCAGCTGGAGTGGACTAGCGGGTAGGGGAGAGACCCAGTACTTC | CASSWSGLAGRGETQYF
. | TRBJ2-3 | TRBV14 | . | TGTGCCAGCAGCCAAGATCAATCGGCAGGGGAAGATACGCAGTATTTT | CASSQDQSAGEDTQYF
TRBD2 | TRBJ2-3 | TRBV5-1 | . | TGCGCCAGCAGCGGGACTAGCGGGACGAGTCCAGGTCCAGATACGCAGTATTTT | CASSGTSGTSPGPDTQYF
. | TRBJ2-7 | TRBV5-4 | . | TGTGCCAGCAGCTTGGACAGGTACTCCTACGAGCAGTACTTC | CASSLDRYSYEQYF
TRBD2 | TRBJ2-2 | TRBV4-3 | . | TGCGCCAGCAGCCAAGAGGCTAGCGGGAACACCGGGGAGCTGTTTTTT | CASSQEASGNTGELFF
TRBD2 | TRBJ2-7 | TRBV4-1 | . | TGCGCCAGCAGCCAAGCGGTGGGGAGCAGCGGGAGGATCTACGAGCAGTACTTC | CASSQAVGSSGRIYEQYF
TRBD2 | TRBJ2-5 | TRBV2 | . | TGTGCCAGCAGCGCTAGCGGGATAGGGGAGACCCAGTACTTC | CASSASGIGETQYF
TRBD2 | TRBJ2-3 | TRBV30 | . | TGTGCCTGGTGGCGGGAGCGCACAGATACGCAGTATTTT | CAWWRERTDTQYF
TRBD1 | TRBJ2-2 | TRBV27 | . | TGTGCCAGCACCCATCTCAGGGGGCGAAGCGGGGAGCTGTTTTTT | CASTHLRGRSGELFF
. | TRBJ2-1 | TRBV30 | . | TGTGCCTGGACACGCGAGGGGGGGTTACACAATGAGCAGTTCTTC | CAWTREGGLHNEQFF
. | TRBJ2-6 | TRBV27 | . | TGTGCCAGCAGTTTAGAGGGCTCTGGGGCCAACGTCCTGACTTTC | CASSLEGSGANVLTF
TRBD1 | TRBJ2-7 | TRBV7-9 | . | TGTGCCAGCAGCCCGACAGGGGGTTTCACCCGCACTCGGGAGCAGTACTTC | CASSPTGGFTRTREQYF
TRBD1 | TRBJ1-1 | TRBV29-1 | . | TGCAGCGCCAAGCGACAGGGGCGAGTGGACACTGAAGCTTTCTTT | CSAKRQGRVDTEAFF
TRBD1 | TRBJ2-6 | TRBV5-6 | . | TGTGCCAGCAGCAGGGGGCCTGCCTCTGGGGCCAACGTCCTGACTTTC | CASSRGPASGANVLTF
. | TRBJ2-3 | TRBV18 | . | TGTGCCAGCTCACCAAGGGGTACGGTCACAGATACGCAGTATTTT | CASSPRGTVTDTQYF
TRBD1 | TRBJ2-7 | TRBV18 | . | TGTGCCAGCTCACAAACAGGGGCTACAGGGGAGCAGTACTTC | CASSQTGATGEQYF
. | TRBJ1-2 | TRBV18 | . | TGTGCCAGCTCGCACAGGGAGAACTATGGCTACACCTTC | CASSHRENYGYTF
TRBD1 | TRBJ1-2 | TRBV7-2 | . | TGTGCCAGCAGCTTAGCACCCAGGGACAGGATCAATGGCTACACCTTC | CASSLAPRDRINGYTF
TRBD2 | TRBJ2-1 | TRBV14 | . | TGTGCCAGCAGCCCCATGGGACTAGCGGGAGCAGGTTTGAATGAGCAGTTCTTC | CASSPMGLAGAGLNEQFF
TRBD2 | TRBJ2-7 | TRBV6-1 | once | TGTGCCAGCAAACAAGGGAGGGAATACGAGCAGTACTTC | CASKQGREYEQYF
. | TRBJ1-4 | TRBV7-8 | . | TGTGCCAGCAGCGGAAGCGGGGATAGGGGCTCGGATGAAAAACTGTTTTTT | CASSGSGDRGSDEKLFF